Below are 9 T cell receptor beta chains sequenced from a single sample in a study of T cell responses to AZD1222 COVID-19 vaccine. The data were produced by immunoSEQ multiplex PCR, yet TCRdb's version contains in-frame clones alone and is incomplete. Among 80,000 to 100,000 clones listed, 80% to 90% were seen once. The specimen was peripheral blood, collected 28 days after the second AZD1222 dose. The receptors originated from an adult who received the AZD1222 COVID-19 vaccine.

The chain carries TRBV11-3 and TRBJ2-7; 12 nucleotides match TRBD1. From germline, CDR1 is SGHNT and CDR2 YENEEA. This CDR3 region has 16 residues. V was pared by 4 bases and J by 5 bases, with 9 bases of the junction left unmatched. DNA of the CDR3: TGTGCCAGCAGCTATCAGCCGGGACAGGGGGCCCACGAGCAGTACTTC. Protein product: CASSYQPGQGAHEQYF.

The rearrangement links TRBV10-3 to TRBJ1-4; D is ambiguous. The CDR3 loop spans 16 amino acids. The germline CDR1 and CDR2 sequences are ENHRY and SYGVKD. The V end was cut by 4 bases, the J end by 5 bases, with 17 bases between. The CDR3 DNA follows: TGTGCCATCAGTGCGACGAACGGAGAGTTAAATGAAAAACTGTTTTTT. It encodes CAISATNGELNEKLFF.

This chain links TRBV6-5 with TRBJ2-1; 9 bases match TRBD2. The CDR3 consists of 16 residues. Germline CDR1 MNHEY, CDR2 SVGAGI. Unmatched junction bases numbered 10, after V lost 0 bases and J lost 10 bases. The CDR3 DNA reads TGTGCCAGCAGTTACTCGAGTAGCGGGAGCCCGCCAGAGCAGTTCTTC. This encodes CASSYSSSGSPPEQFF.

The chain employs TRBV2 and TRBJ2-2, with 7 nucleotides matching TRBD1. The CDR3 spans 13 residues. The germline CDR1 and CDR2 sequences are SNHLY and FYNNEI. The V and J ends lost 3 bases and 7 bases, in that order; junction bases with no gene match: 2. CDR3 nucleotides: TGTGCCAGCAGTGACAGGGGGATCGGGGAGCTGTTTTTT. It encodes CASSDRGIGELFF. The variable domain in full, with the rest retrieved from reference TRBV2 and TRBJ2-2, is EPEVTQTPSHQVTQMGQEVILRCVPISNHLYFYWYRQILGQKVEFLVSFYNNEISEKSEIFDDQFSVERPDGSNFTLKIRSTKLEDSAMYFCASSDRGIGELFFGEGSRLTVL.

This rearrangement joins TRBV27 to TRBJ1-5; no reliable D call. Germline CDR1 reads MNHEY; CDR2 reads SMNVEV (reference sequence). V lost 3 bases to trimming and J lost 1 base, with 13 bases between them. The CDR3 is 16 residues long. The CDR3 here is CASSLGGSYSNQPQHF. CDR3 sequence (DNA): TGTGCCAGCAGTTTGGGCGGCTCCTACAGCAATCAGCCCCAGCATTTT.

This clone came up once. The V and J genes are TRBV9 and TRBJ2-1; 12 bases are a match to TRBD2. Germline CDR1 and CDR2: SGDLS and YYNGEE. Trimming cost V 2 bases and J 8 bases; bases outside gene matches: 11. This CDR3 region has 17 residues. CDR3 nucleotides: TGTGCCAGCAGCGTTGCCCCTAGCGGGAGGGGCTGGCATGAGCAGTTCTTC. Protein sequence: CASSVAPSGRGWHEQFF.

V is TRBV10-3 and J is TRBJ2-5; 13 bases map to TRBD2. Trimming at V came to 3 bases and at J to 2 bases, leaving 3 bases not matched to a gene. The CDR3 is made up of 16 amino acids. From germline, CDR1 is ENHRY and CDR2 SYGVKD. Here the CDR3 DNA reads TGTGCCATCAGTGACGGACTAGCGGGGGATCAAGAGACCCAGTACTTC. The encoded protein is CAISDGLAGDQETQYF.

This chain uses TRBV6-6 with TRBJ2-1; the D is unclear. CDR3 size: 14 residues. From germline, CDR1 is MNHNY and CDR2 SVGAGI (reference sequence). The V end lost 0 bases, the J end lost 10 bases, and 13 bases lay between the germline ends. CDR3 sequence (DNA): TGTGCCAGCAGTTACTCGATGGAAGGTGGGGAGCAGTTCTTC. This codes for CASSYSMEGGEQFF.

The CDR3 sequence: CASSQDPSGNTIYF. CDR3 coding DNA: TGTGCCAGCAGCCAAGATCCCTCTGGAAACACCATATATTTT. The V gene is TRBV3-1 (or the pseudogene TRBV3-2), the J gene TRBJ1-3; D ambiguous. This CDR3 spans 14 amino acids. Germline assignment: CDR1 LGHDT and CDR2 YNNKEL (reference sequence). Trimming removed 0 bases at V and 0 bases at J, with 3 bases between.